A selection of T cell receptor beta chains follows, all from one sample in a study of shared clonotypes between healthy human individuals. The table came from immunoSEQ multiplex PCR; TCRdb's copy has only in-frame clones and leaves some out. The sample lists some 1.5 million clones, approximately 98% occurring once. The specimen was naive CD4+ T cells sorted from blood. These TCRs come from a man aged 30-40 years in good health. Both conserved end residues are part of each CDR3. Fields, in order: V gene, CDR3 protein.

TRBV5-4 CASSETGGFLSGNTIYF
TRBV29-1 CSVPLRGSTDTQYF
TRBV4-1 CASSHPRGGGTDTQYF
TRBV10-3 CAISESKVGEQYF
TRBV28 CASSLSREKQYF
TRBV5-1 CASSSGTGNNQPQHF
TRBV11-2 CASSSGVSGGTDTQYF
TRBV20-1 CSAKISYEQYF
TRBV9 CASSVGPARDPEPQHF
TRBV18 CASSLRRPPYQETQYF
TRBV7-2 CASSLAPGQGGGNQPQHF
TRBV5-5 CASSQRATPTGSYGYTF
TRBV5-5 CASSLSYATNEKLFF
TRBV18 CASSPSIGQVYF
TRBV5-4 CASSLQGPTEAFF
TRBV5-1 CASSLGESYEQYF
TRBV19 CASSIPGANTEAFF
TRBV10-1 CASSGRIGETQYF
TRBV30 CAWTGETYYGYTF
TRBV28 CASSFKDLPRNTGELFF
TRBV5-6 CASSLDLGNTGELFF
TRBV7-8 CASSLDWPRRNTEAFF
TRBV27 CASSLSPGQGQETQYF
TRBV12-5 CASGSDRRADTQYF
TRBV10-1 CASSAAGLASEGPGELFF
TRBV6-4 CASSPQPSGNEQFF
TRBV5-1 CASSLGPEQFF
TRBV5-1 CASSLEAGRYEQYF
TRBV11-2 CASSQTENYGYTF
TRBV15 CATSRAGPGGETQYF
TRBV7-9 CASSSQVQGLEPQHF